Sequencing of this TCR beta chain was carried out in a study of Graves' ophthalmopathy and Graves' hyperthyroidism. Turning to the study itself: Stable hyperthyroidism denotes an absence of ophthalmopathy throughout 18 months of follow-up.

Overall study results and limits: Blood also carried most expanded thyroid clonotypes exceeding 0.001 frequency.

Ten or more counts support this clonotype. Its antigen is not identified. Only newly diagnosed hyperthyroidism patients aged 18 to 65, with under 2 months' duration, were enrolled. Uncontrolled infections, pregnancy, lactation or other autoimmune diseases led to patient exclusion. Transcripts of RNA were the source for amplifying TCR beta CDR3 regions. HTBI-primed RT-PCR formed the first round, and a multiplex PCR formed the second. One entry per CDR3 protein, called by TCRdb with MiXCR from the multiplex PCR reads. The data contain over a million distinct CDR3 sequences, 35% to 40% of them singletons. The CDR3 runs 14 residues. The ends lost 3 bases at V and 6 bases at J; junction bases unmatched: 6.

The rearrangement uses TRBV12-3 or TRBV12-4 and TRBJ2-7; 9 nucleotides match TRBD2. This receptor was obtained from an adult man with Graves' hyperthyroidism. The sample consisted of peripheral blood or thyroid tissue (not recorded which). The CDR3 sequence is CASSLGLAGFEQYF. CDR3 nucleotides: TGTGCCAGCAGTTTGGGCCTAGCGGGATTCGAGCAGTACTTC.